This is a list of T cell receptor beta chains from one sample in a study of cytomegalovirus exposure and HLA in healthy donors. Measured with immunoSEQ multiplex PCR; TCRdb has only the in-frame clones, and not every one. The data show about 180,000 clones, with roughly 86% seen just once and 4.5% to 5.5% held by the top ten. The sample consisted of PBMCs. These receptors all stem from a girl between 5 and 17 years old in good health and CMV-seropositive. Each CDR3 is given with its conserved first and last residue. Each record gives: J gene, V gene, D gene, clone size, CDR3 protein, CDR3 DNA. A D gene is named only where the DNA matches it firmly. The size field is filled for only some rows; it gives once, few, many or a size class.

>TRBJ1-4|TRBV6-5|TRBD1|-
CASSYSDRGREKLFF
TGTGCCAGCAGTTACTCGGACAGGGGAAGAGAAAAACTGTTTTTT
>TRBJ2-5|TRBV6-5|-|-
CASSYGGGVETQYF
TGTGCCAGCAGTTACGGCGGGGGCGTGGAGACCCAGTACTTC
>TRBJ2-2|TRBV25-1|TRBD1|-
CASSVGTGLYGELFF
TGTGCCAGCAGTGTAGGGACAGGGTTGTACGGGGAGCTGTTTTTT
>TRBJ2-5|TRBV2|-|few
CASSGGLKETQYF
TGTGCCAGCAGTGGGGGCCTAAAAGAGACCCAGTACTTC
>TRBJ2-1|TRBV27|-|-
CASSLLGQGQFF
TGTGCCAGCAGTTTATTGGGGCAGGGTCAGTTCTTC
>TRBJ2-7|TRBV7-2|-|-
CASSLAAGGHEQYF
TGTGCCAGCAGCTTAGCGGCAGGGGGGCACGAGCAGTACTTC
>TRBJ1-2|TRBV5-8|TRBD1|-
CASSFSYRGNYGYTF
TGTGCCAGCAGCTTCTCCTACAGGGGCAACTATGGCTACACCTTC
>TRBJ1-6|TRBV18|TRBD1|-
CASSLSRDSNTLHF
TGTGCCAGCTCACTTTCCCGGGACAGTAACACCCTCCACTTT
>TRBJ2-7|TRBV5-4|TRBD1|-
CASSGGDRDLTYEQYF
TGTGCCAGCAGCGGGGGGGACAGGGACCTTACCTACGAGCAGTACTTC
>TRBJ1-2|TRBV5-6|TRBD1|-
CASSQDTGANYGYTF
TGTGCCAGCAGCCAGGATACAGGGGCTAACTATGGCTACACCTTC
>TRBJ1-1|TRBV18|-|-
CASSPTGGNTEAFF
TGTGCCAGCTCACCAACCGGGGGGAACACTGAAGCTTTCTTT
>TRBJ1-2|TRBV5-4|-|-
CASSLNRDGYTF
TGTGCCAGCAGCTTAAACAGGGATGGCTACACCTTC
>TRBJ1-3|TRBV6-1|TRBD1|-
CASSVRQVGGGNTIYF
TGTGCCAGCAGTGTCCGACAAGTAGGGGGCGGAAACACCATATATTTT
>TRBJ2-1|TRBV29-1|TRBD2|-
CSVGDSGTFYNEQFF
TGCAGCGTTGGTGATAGCGGGACCTTTTACAATGAGCAGTTCTTC
>TRBJ2-7|TRBV7-2|TRBD2|-
CASSLGSGGVYEQYF
TGTGCCAGCAGCTTAGGGTCGGGGGGGGTCTACGAGCAGTACTTC
>TRBJ1-5|TRBV6-6|-|-
CASSSEGYSNQPQHF
TGTGCCAGCAGTTCCGAGGGATATAGCAATCAGCCCCAGCATTTT
>TRBJ2-2|TRBV9|TRBD2|-
CASSAMRTSGDTRELFF
TGTGCCAGCAGCGCTATGAGGACTAGCGGGGACACCAGGGAGCTGTTTTTT
>TRBJ1-5|TRBV7-8|TRBD1|-
CASSLETGGYQPQHF
TGTGCCAGCAGCTTAGAAACAGGGGGTTATCAGCCCCAGCATTTT
>TRBJ1-2|TRBV6-6|TRBD1|once
CASSYPTGSNYGYTF
TGTGCCAGCAGTTACCCGACAGGGTCCAACTATGGCTACACCTTC
>TRBJ2-7|TRBV7-9|-|-
CASSLFAGNYEQYF
TGTGCCAGCAGCTTATTCGCAGGGAATTACGAGCAGTACTTC
>TRBJ1-6|TRBV6-1|-|once
CASSAQGLNSPLHF
TGTGCCAGCAGTGCCCAGGGTTTGAATTCACCCCTCCACTTT
>TRBJ1-2|TRBV6-5|-|-
CAISGTYTTDHGYTF
TGTGCCATCAGTGGAACTTATACTACGGATCATGGCTACACCTTC
>TRBJ1-4|TRBV7-8|-|-
CASSPKGMGGEKLFF
TGTGCCAGCAGCCCCAAGGGTATGGGAGGGGAAAAACTGTTTTTT
>TRBJ1-1|TRBV19|-|-
CASSTRELNTEAFF
TGTGCCAGTAGTACCAGGGAACTGAACACTGAAGCTTTCTTT
>TRBJ1-2|TRBV9|-|-
CASSVAAGYGYTF
TGTGCCAGCAGCGTAGCGGCGGGTTATGGCTACACCTTC
>TRBJ1-1|TRBV6-4|-|-
CASSVGAEETEAFF
TGTGCCAGCAGTGTAGGGGCCGAGGAAACTGAAGCTTTCTTT
>TRBJ2-5|TRBV19|-|-
CASSKERQETQYF
TGTGCCAGTAGTAAGGAGCGGCAAGAGACCCAGTACTTC
>TRBJ1-1|TRBV6-5|-|once
CASRDVRGVVTEAFF
TGTGCCAGCAGAGACGTCAGGGGTGTGGTCACTGAAGCTTTCTTT
>TRBJ2-3|TRBV6-1|-|-
CASSEGRHAGADTQYF
TGTGCCAGCAGTGAAGGGCGGCACGCCGGGGCAGATACGCAGTATTTT
>TRBJ1-4|TRBV7-9|TRBD1|few
CASQGATNEKLFF
TGTGCCAGTCAGGGGGCCACTAATGAAAAACTGTTTTTT
>TRBJ1-1|TRBV4-1|-|-
CASSQYWRGTEAFF
TGCGCCAGCAGCCAATATTGGAGGGGCACTGAAGCTTTCTTT
>TRBJ2-3|TRBV18|TRBD1|-
CASSPGTGVADTQYF
TGTGCCAGCTCACCAGGGACAGGGGTTGCAGATACGCAGTATTTT
>TRBJ1-1|TRBV27|-|-
CASSFIPRGFTEAFF
TGTGCCAGCAGTTTTATCCCACGGGGTTTTACTGAAGCTTTCTTT
>TRBJ1-4|TRBV7-8|-|-
CASSSGATNEKLFF
TGTGCCAGCAGCTCGGGAGCAACTAATGAAAAACTGTTTTTT
>TRBJ2-1|TRBV11-2|TRBD2|-
CASSLFGGANEQFF
TGTGCCAGCAGCTTATTCGGGGGGGCTAATGAGCAGTTCTTC
>TRBJ2-7|TRBV19|-|-
CASSIIAGTYEQYF
TGTGCCAGTAGTATTATTGCGGGGACCTACGAGCAGTACTTC
>TRBJ2-2|TRBV15|-|-
CATSRDSFGLGVPGELFF
TGTGCCACCAGCAGAGATAGTTTTGGGCTGGGCGTCCCCGGGGAGCTGTTTTTT
>TRBJ1-2|TRBV6-5|-|-
CASRPTGDYGYTF
TGTGCCAGCAGACCGACAGGAGACTATGGCTACACCTTC
>TRBJ1-1|TRBV27|TRBD1|-
CASSSPGQGYTEAFF
TGTGCCAGCAGTAGCCCGGGACAGGGGTATACTGAAGCTTTCTTT
>TRBJ1-6|TRBV15|TRBD1|-
CATSPDRASYNSPLHF
TGTGCCACCAGTCCCGACAGGGCTTCCTATAATTCACCCCTCCACTTT
>TRBJ2-7|TRBV19|-|-
CASSIGSKGNHEQYF
TGTGCCAGTAGTATAGGATCAAAGGGGAACCACGAGCAGTACTTC
>TRBJ1-1|TRBV5-4|-|-
CVFGGTPYIPFF
TGCGTCTTTGGGGGGACTCCCTACATACCTTTCTTT
>TRBJ2-3|TRBV7-6|TRBD2|few
CASSLTPSGVSTDTQYF
TGTGCCAGCAGCTTAACCCCGAGCGGGGTAAGCACAGATACGCAGTATTTT
>TRBJ1-1|TRBV9|-|-
CASSVDRRGEKGAFF
TGTGCCAGCAGCGTAGATAGACGGGGGGAAAAGGGAGCTTTCTTT
>TRBJ2-1|TRBV7-9|-|few
CASSLARVNYNEQFF
TGTGCCAGCAGCTTAGCCAGGGTGAACTACAATGAGCAGTTCTTC
>TRBJ2-1|TRBV2|-|-
CARTRPGVGGGRFSYNEQFF
TGTGCCAGAACGAGGCCGGGCGTCGGGGGAGGCAGGTTCTCCTACAATGAGCAGTTCTTC
>TRBJ2-3|TRBV10-3|TRBD1|once
CAISESLGQGTHTQYF
TGTGCCATCAGTGAGTCGCTCGGACAGGGCACACATACGCAGTATTTT
>TRBJ2-3|TRBV9|TRBD2|-
CASSWRGAWRDTQYF
TGTGCCAGCAGCTGGCGGGGGGCCTGGCGAGATACGCAGTATTTT
>TRBJ1-1|TRBV7-2|TRBD1|-
CASSLVGTGAKNTEAFF
TGTGCCAGCAGCCTCGTAGGGACAGGGGCGAAGAACACTGAAGCTTTCTTT
>TRBJ1-1|TRBV19|-|-
CASSTGFGEAFF
TGTGCCAGTAGTACAGGGTTTGGTGAAGCTTTCTTT